One T cell receptor (beta chain) is described in this entry. The V and J ends lost 5 bases and 2 bases respectively, with 14 bases between them. The CDR3 consists of 14 residues. Germline CDR1 reads SQVTM; CDR2 reads ANQGSEA. The data originate from a study of identical twins. TCRdb re-derived calls from the 5' RACE reads in MiXCR, one entry per CDR3 protein. The sample lists about 450,000 distinct CDR3 sequences; around 18% were seen once. The receptor comes from a man in his fifties in good health. J is TRBJ2-3 and V is TRBV29-1; D perhaps matches TRBD1 (6 bases). Specimen: naive T cells sorted from blood. CDR3 amino acids: CSVRTASFTDTQYF. For the CDR3, the DNA is TGCAGCGTTAGGACAGCTAGTTTCACAGATACGCAGTATTTT.